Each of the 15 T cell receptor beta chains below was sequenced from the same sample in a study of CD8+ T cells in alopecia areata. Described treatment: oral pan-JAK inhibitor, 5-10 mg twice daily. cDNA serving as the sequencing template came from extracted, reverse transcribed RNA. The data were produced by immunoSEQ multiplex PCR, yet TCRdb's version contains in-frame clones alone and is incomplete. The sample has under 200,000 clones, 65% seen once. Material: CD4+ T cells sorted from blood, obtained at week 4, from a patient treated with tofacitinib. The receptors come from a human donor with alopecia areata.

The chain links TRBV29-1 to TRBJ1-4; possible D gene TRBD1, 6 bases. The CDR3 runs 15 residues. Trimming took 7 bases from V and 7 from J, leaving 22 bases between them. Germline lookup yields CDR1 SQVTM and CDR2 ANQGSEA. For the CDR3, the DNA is TGCAGCGCCGGGGGCGGGGGCGCATCTGGTGAAAAACTGTTTTTT. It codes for CSAGGGGASGEKLFF.

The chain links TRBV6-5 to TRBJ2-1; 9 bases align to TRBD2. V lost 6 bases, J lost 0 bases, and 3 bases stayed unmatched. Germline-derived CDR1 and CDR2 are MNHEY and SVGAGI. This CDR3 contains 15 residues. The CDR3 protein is CASRRSGSSYNEQFF. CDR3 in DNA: TGTGCCAGCAGACGTAGCGGGAGCTCCTACAATGAGCAGTTCTTC.

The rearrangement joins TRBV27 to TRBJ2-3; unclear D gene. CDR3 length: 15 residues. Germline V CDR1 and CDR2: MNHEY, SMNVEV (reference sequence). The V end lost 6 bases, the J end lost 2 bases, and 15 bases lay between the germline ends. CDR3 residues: CASSQDGSDTDTQYF. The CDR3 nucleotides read TGTGCCAGCAGCCAGGACGGTTCCGACACAGATACGCAGTATTTT.

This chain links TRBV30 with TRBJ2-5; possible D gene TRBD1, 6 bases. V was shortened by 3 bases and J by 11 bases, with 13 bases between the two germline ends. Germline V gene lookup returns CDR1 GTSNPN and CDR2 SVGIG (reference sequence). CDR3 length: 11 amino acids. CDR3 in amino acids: CAWRTGTRQYF. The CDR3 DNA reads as TGTGCCTGGAGGACGGGGACAAGGCAGTACTTC.

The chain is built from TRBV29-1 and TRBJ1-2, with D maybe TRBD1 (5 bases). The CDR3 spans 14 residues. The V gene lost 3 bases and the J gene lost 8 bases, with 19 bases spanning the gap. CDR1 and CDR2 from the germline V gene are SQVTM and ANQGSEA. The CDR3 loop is CSVEPSPGGRGYTF. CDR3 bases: TGCAGCGTTGAGCCCTCGCCGGGGGGACGAGGCTACACCTTC.

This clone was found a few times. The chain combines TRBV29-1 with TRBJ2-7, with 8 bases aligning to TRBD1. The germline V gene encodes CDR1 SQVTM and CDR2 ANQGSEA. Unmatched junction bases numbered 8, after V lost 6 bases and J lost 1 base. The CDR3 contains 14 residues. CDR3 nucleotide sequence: TGCAGCGTCGGACCCGGGACAGGATCCTACGAGCAGTACTTC. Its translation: CSVGPGTGSYEQYF.

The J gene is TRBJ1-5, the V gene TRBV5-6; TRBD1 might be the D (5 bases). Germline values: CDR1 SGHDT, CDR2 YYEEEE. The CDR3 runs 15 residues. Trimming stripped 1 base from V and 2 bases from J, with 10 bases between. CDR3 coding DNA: TGTGCCAGCAGCTTGAGGGACGGGGGCAATCAGCCCCAGCATTTT. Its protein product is CASSLRDGGNQPQHF.

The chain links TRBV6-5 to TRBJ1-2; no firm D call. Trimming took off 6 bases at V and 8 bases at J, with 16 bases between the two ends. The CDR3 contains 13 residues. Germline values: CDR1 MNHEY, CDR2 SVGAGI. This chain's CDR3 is CASRDRRGGGYTF. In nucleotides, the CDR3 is TGTGCCAGCAGGGACCGCCGAGGAGGCGGCTACACCTTC.

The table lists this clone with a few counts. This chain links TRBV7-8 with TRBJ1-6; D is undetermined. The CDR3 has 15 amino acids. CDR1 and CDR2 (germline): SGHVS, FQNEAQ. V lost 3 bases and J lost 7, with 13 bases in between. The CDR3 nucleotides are TGTGCCAGCAGCTTCAGCGGGCAGCCGAATTCACCCCTCCACTTT. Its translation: CASSFSGQPNSPLHF.

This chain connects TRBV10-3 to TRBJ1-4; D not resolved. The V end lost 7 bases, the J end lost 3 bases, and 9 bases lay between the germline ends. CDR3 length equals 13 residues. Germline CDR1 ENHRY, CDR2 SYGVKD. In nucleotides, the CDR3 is TGTGCCATCAAGGAGGGAGCTAATGAAAAACTGTTTTTT. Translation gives CAIKEGANEKLFF.

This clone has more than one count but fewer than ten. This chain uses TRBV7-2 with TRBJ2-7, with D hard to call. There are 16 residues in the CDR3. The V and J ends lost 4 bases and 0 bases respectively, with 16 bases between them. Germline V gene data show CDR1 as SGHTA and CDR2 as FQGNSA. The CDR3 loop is CASSSYDIGSSYEQYF. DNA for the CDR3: TGTGCCAGCAGCTCCTACGACATTGGAAGCTCCTACGAGCAGTACTTC.

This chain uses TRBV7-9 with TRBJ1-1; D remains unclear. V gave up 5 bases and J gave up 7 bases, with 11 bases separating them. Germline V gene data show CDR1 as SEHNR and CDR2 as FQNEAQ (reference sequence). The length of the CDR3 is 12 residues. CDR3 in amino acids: CASSHRANEAFF. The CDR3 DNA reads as TGTGCCAGCAGCCACCGGGCCAATGAAGCTTTCTTT.

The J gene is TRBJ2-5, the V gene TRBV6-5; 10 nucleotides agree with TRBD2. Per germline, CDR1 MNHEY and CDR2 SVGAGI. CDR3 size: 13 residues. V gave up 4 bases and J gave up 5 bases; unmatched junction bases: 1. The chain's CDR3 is CASSSSGGETQYF. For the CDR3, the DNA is TGTGCCAGCAGTTCTAGCGGGGGCGAGACCCAGTACTTC.

CDR3 in DNA: TGTGCCAGCAGACCGACAGCGAACACCGGGGAGCTGTTTTTT. This gives the protein CASRPTANTGELFF. This chain connects TRBV2 to TRBJ2-2; D is perhaps TRBD1 (5 bases). Germline V gene data show CDR1 as SNHLY and CDR2 as FYNNEI. Trimming left V 6 bases short and J 0 bases short, with 8 bases between. This CDR3 has 14 amino acids. Based on the CDR3 plus reference TRBV2 and TRBJ2-2, the full variable domain is EPEVTQTPSHQVTQMGQEVILRCVPISNHLYFYWYRQILGQKVEFLVSFYNNEISEKSEIFDDQFSVERPDGSNFTLKIRSTKLEDSAMYFCASRPTANTGELFFGEGSRLTVL.

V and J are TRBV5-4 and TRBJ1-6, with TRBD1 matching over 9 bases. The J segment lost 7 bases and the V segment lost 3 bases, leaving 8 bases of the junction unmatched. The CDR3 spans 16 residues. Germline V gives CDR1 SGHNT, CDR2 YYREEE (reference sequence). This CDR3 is CASSSPDRGGNSPLHF. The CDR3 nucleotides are TGTGCCAGCAGCTCACCGGACAGGGGAGGAAATTCACCCCTCCACTTT.